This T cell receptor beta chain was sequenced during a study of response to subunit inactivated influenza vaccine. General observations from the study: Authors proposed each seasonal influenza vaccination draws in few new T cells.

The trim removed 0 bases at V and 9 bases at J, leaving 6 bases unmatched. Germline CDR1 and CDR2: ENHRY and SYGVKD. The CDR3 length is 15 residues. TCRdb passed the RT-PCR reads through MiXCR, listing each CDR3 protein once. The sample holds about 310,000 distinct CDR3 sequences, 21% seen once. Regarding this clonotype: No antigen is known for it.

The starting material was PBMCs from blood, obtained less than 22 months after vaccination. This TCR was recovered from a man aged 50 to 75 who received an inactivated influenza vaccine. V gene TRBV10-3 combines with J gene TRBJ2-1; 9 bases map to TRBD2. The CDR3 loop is CAISESNSGSSEQFF. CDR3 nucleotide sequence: TGTGCCATCAGTGAGTCGAATAGCGGGAGCAGTGAGCAGTTCTTC.